The 7 T cell receptor beta chains given below trace back to one sample, sequenced in a study of glioma-infiltrating T cells after dendritic cell vaccination. Some clones are missing from TCRdb's copy, which holds only in-frame ones; the method was immunoSEQ multiplex PCR. Found here are 90,000 or so clones, about 85% of them singletons; the top ten hold 2.5% to 3.5%. Source: blood, taken before dendritic cell vaccination. Every receptor here comes from a human donor with glioblastoma.

The chain links TRBV25-1 to TRBJ2-7; tentative D call: TRBD1 (6 bases). CDR1 and CDR2 from the germline V gene are MGHDK and SYGVNS. The CDR3 totals 14 residues. V shed 4 bases and J shed 4 bases, with 14 bases lying between them. This CDR3 reads CASSVLTGIYEQYF. The CDR3 DNA reads TGTGCCAGCAGTGTCCTGACAGGAATTTACGAGCAGTACTTC.

The V call is TRBV6-6, the J call TRBJ2-5; D may be TRBD1 (6 bases). The V gene's germline CDR1 is MNHNY and CDR2 SVGAGI (reference sequence). Trimming shortened V by 7 bases and J by 5 bases, and 17 bases separated the two germline ends. This CDR3 has 14 amino acids. The CDR3 DNA follows: TGTGCCAGCAAAAAATGGGGCCAGGGGGAGACCCAGTACTTC. Protein product: CASKKWGQGETQYF.

In this sample, this clone turned up a few times. The V call is TRBV11-3, the J call TRBJ2-5, with TRBD1 matching over 7 bases. Germline CDR1 is SGHNT and CDR2 is YENEEA. The J segment lost 1 base and the V segment lost 4 bases, leaving 6 bases of the junction unmatched. The CDR3 covers 15 residues. The DNA of the CDR3 is TGTGCCAGCAGCTCGACGGACAGGACCCAAGAGACCCAGTACTTC. It encodes CASSSTDRTQETQYF.

V and J are TRBV5-1 and TRBJ2-3, with 8 bases lining up with TRBD2. CDR1 SGHRS and CDR2 YFSETQ come from the germline V gene. This CDR3 contains 17 residues. V lost 0 bases, J lost 5 bases, and 11 bases stayed unmatched. For the CDR3, the DNA is TGCGCCAGCAGCTTGGTGGCAGCCGGGACTAGGGGAGATACGCAGTATTTT. This sequence encodes CASSLVAAGTRGDTQYF.

V usage is TRBV5-1 and J usage is TRBJ1-5; no clear D. V gave up 1 base and J gave up 2 bases, with 10 bases separating them. Germline CDR1 and CDR2: SGHRS and YFSETQ. This CDR3 contains 15 residues. This CDR3 is CASSLSGAGNQPQHF. CDR3 DNA sequence: TGCGCCAGCAGCTTGTCCGGTGCTGGCAATCAGCCCCAGCATTTT.

V is TRBV9 and J is TRBJ2-1, with D hard to call. Trimming removed 4 bases at V and 9 bases at J, with 20 bases between. Germline V gene data show CDR1 as SGDLS and CDR2 as YYNGEE. The CDR3 extends over 15 amino acids. CDR3 in amino acids: CASSRGVFFGGEQFF. CDR3 DNA sequence: TGTGCCAGCAGCAGAGGCGTCTTCTTTGGTGGTGAGCAGTTCTTC. The variable domain in full, with the rest retrieved from reference TRBV9 and TRBJ2-1, is DSGVTQTPKHLITATGQRVTLRCSPRSGDLSVYWYQQSLDQGLQFLIQYYNGEERAKGNILERFSAQQFPDLHSELNLSSLELGDSALYFCASSRGVFFGGEQFFGPGTRLTVL.

This chain uses TRBV5-1 with TRBJ2-2; D may be TRBD1 (5 bases). The germline CDR1 and CDR2 sequences are SGHRS and YFSETQ. Trimming left V 3 bases short and J 2 bases short, with 14 bases between. The CDR3 covers 16 residues. In nucleotides, the CDR3 is TGCGCCAGCAGCTCGGAGTCGCAGGGAAACACCGGGGAGCTGTTTTTT. Its protein product is CASSSESQGNTGELFF.